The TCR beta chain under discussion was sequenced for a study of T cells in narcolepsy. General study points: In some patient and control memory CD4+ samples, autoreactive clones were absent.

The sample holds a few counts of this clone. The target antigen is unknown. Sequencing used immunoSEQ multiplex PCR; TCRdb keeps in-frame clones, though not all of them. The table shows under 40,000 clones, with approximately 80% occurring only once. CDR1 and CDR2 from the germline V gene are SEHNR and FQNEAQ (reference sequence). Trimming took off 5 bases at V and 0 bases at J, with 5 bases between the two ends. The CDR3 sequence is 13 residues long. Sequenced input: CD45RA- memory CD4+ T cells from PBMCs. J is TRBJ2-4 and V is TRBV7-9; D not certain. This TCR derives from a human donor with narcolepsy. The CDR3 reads CASSRLAKNIQYF. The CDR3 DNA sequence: TGTGCCAGCAGCCGCCTAGCCAAAAACATTCAGTACTTC.